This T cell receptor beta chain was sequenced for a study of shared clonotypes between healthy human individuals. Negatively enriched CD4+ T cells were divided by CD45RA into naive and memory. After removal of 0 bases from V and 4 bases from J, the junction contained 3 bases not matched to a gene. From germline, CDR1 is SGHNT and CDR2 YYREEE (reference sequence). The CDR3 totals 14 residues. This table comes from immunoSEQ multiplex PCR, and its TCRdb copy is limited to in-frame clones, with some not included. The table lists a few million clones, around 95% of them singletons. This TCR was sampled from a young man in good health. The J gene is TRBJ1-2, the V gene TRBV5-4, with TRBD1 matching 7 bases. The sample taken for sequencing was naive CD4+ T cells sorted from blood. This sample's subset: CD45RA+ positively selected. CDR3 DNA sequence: TGTGCCAGCAGCTTGGGGGGACAGCCCTATGGCTACACCTTC. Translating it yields CASSLGGQPYGYTF.